The 22 T cell receptor beta chains below come from one sample, sequenced in a study of identical twins (dated by TCRdb to 2015 to 2016). Libraries were prepared through 5' RACE. The sequencer listed for this sample is Illumina HiSeq 2000. TCRdb reprocessing: public reads trimmed at Q25 with fastp, clones called with MiXCR, in-frame beta chains kept. Each entry is one CDR3 protein sequence, shown with its most common DNA and genes. This sample comprises a few hundred thousand distinct CDR3 sequences, around a tenth of them detected only once. Around 3.2% of the sample is in the top ten clones. The sample was also reused in another study, on yellow fever vaccine responses in identical twins.

The sample consisted of PBMCs. The receptors stem from a young woman in good health.

At least ten counts were recorded for this clonotype. The CDR3 here is CASGRSERDEQYF. CDR3 coding DNA: TGTGCCAGCGGGCGATCGGAAAGGGACGAGCAGTACTTC. V and J are TRBV6-6 and TRBJ2-7; D remains unclear. The CDR3 consists of 13 residues. Germline V gene data show CDR1 as MNHNY and CDR2 as SVGAGI (reference sequence). Trimming cost V 8 bases and J 5 bases, with 16 bases left between them.

This clonotype was recorded a few times. The V and J genes are TRBV20-1 and TRBJ2-1; TRBD2 agrees at 8 bases. From germline, CDR1 is DFQATT and CDR2 SNEGSKA (reference sequence). The CDR3 has 12 amino acids. The V gene end was trimmed by 5 bases and the J gene end by 10 bases; junction bases not matched to a gene: 7. The CDR3 loop reads CSAELEREEQFF. The CDR3 bases are TGCAGTGCTGAGTTGGAGCGGGAGGAGCAGTTCTTC.

This CDR3 reads CASSLAPHEINEQFF. The CDR3 DNA reads as TGCGCCAGCAGCTTGGCCCCCCACGAGATCAATGAGCAGTTCTTC. The chain couples TRBV5-1 to TRBJ2-1; the D is unclear. Trimming removed 0 bases from V and 6 bases from J, with 13 bases in between. CDR3 size: 15 residues. CDR1 is SGHRS and CDR2 is YFSETQ in the germline V gene.

This clonotype was observed many times. V is TRBV24-1 and J is TRBJ2-2; D is ambiguous. The CDR3 runs to 13 residues. The V gene lost 5 bases and the J gene lost 9 bases, with 12 bases spanning the gap. The germline V gene has CDR1 KGHDR and CDR2 SFDVKD. CDR3 coding DNA: TGTGCCACCAGTGGGCCGGATTTCAGGGAGCTGTTTTTT. Translation gives CATSGPDFRELFF.

This sequence joins TRBV20-1 and TRBJ2-5; D is uncertain. Germline CDR1 DFQATT, CDR2 SNEGSKA (reference sequence). The CDR3 has 16 amino acids. The V end lost 1 base, the J end lost 2 bases, and 17 bases lay between the germline ends. The CDR3 loop reads CSARAPPRLGQETQYF. CDR3 nucleotides: TGCAGTGCTAGAGCCCCCCCGCGTCTGGGACAAGAGACCCAGTACTTC.

The chain employs TRBV11-1 and TRBJ2-4, with 9 bases identical to TRBD1. Germline V gives CDR1 SGHAT, CDR2 FQDESV (reference sequence). V lost 1 base to trimming and J lost 0 bases; unmatched junction nucleotides: 19. The CDR3 is 22 amino acids. CDR3 amino acids: CASSLVPAKTGGPPLAKNIQYF. The CDR3, as DNA: TGTGCCAGCAGCTTAGTGCCGGCGAAAACAGGGGGCCCACCCCTAGCCAAAAACATTCAGTACTTC. Variable domain in full (rest from reference TRBV11-1 and TRBJ2-4): EAEVAQSPRYKITEKSQAVAFWCDPISGHATLYWYRQILGQGPELLVQFQDESVVDDSQLPKDRFSAERLKGVDSTLKIQPAELGDSAMYLCASSLVPAKTGGPPLAKNIQYFGAGTRLSVL.

This clonotype has only a few counts. The chain is built from TRBV10-3 and TRBJ2-7; a possible D gene is TRBD2 (5 bases). The V end was cut by 3 bases, the J end by 3 bases, with 12 bases between. The CDR3 sequence is 14 residues long. Germline CDR1 reads ENHRY; CDR2 reads SYGVKD. CDR3 protein: CAISEYGNDYEQYF. Written as DNA, the CDR3 is TGTGCCATCAGTGAATACGGGAATGACTACGAGCAGTACTTC.

This clonotype has more than one count but fewer than ten. The chain couples TRBV4-2 to TRBJ2-5, with 8 bases that match TRBD2. Germline CDR1 reads LGHNA; CDR2 reads YNFKEQ. V shed 1 base and J 5 bases; nucleotides not matched to a gene: 9. This CDR3 is 16 amino acids long. The CDR3: CASSQVWDGGVETQYF. The CDR3 DNA follows: TGTGCCAGCAGCCAAGTCTGGGACGGGGGGGTTGAGACCCAGTACTTC.

This clonotype was found a few times. This sequence joins TRBV6-1 and TRBJ2-5; 11 bases are shared with TRBD2. CDR3 length: 16 amino acids. V dropped 5 bases and J dropped 2; count of bases not matched to a gene: 7. Germline-derived CDR1 and CDR2 are MNHNS and SASEGT. CDR3 sequence: CASSLNLAGGQETQYF. In DNA, the CDR3 is TGTGCCAGCAGTCTCAACCTAGCGGGGGGACAAGAGACCCAGTACTTC.

The chain is built from TRBV5-6 and TRBJ2-2, with unresolved D. This CDR3 has 16 amino acids. Trimming removed 1 base at V and 3 bases at J, with 13 bases between. Germline V lookup: CDR1 SGHDT, CDR2 YYEEEE. The CDR3 region has the DNA TGTGCCAGCAGCTTGAACATCAGGCACTACACCGGGGAGCTGTTTTTT. Translating it yields CASSLNIRHYTGELFF.

V usage is TRBV11-2 and J usage is TRBJ2-7; possibly TRBD2 for D (6 bases). V was clipped by 1 base and J by 6 bases, with 13 bases between them. The CDR3 extends over 14 amino acids. Germline lookup yields CDR1 SGHAT and CDR2 FQNNGV. In nucleotides, the CDR3 is TGTGCCAGCAGCTTAGCTGGGACTGTACCCGAGCAGTACTTC. Its translation: CASSLAGTVPEQYF.

This clonotype was recorded a few times. The genes are TRBV20-1 and TRBJ2-3, with D perhaps TRBD1 or TRBD2 (5 bases each). Germline assignment: CDR1 DFQATT and CDR2 SNEGSKA (reference sequence). Between the trimmed V and J ends, which lost 2 bases and 4 bases, there was a span of 13 bases. The CDR3 is made up of 14 amino acids. The CDR3, as DNA: TGCAGTGCTAGACAGGGCGTCGGGGCAGATACGCAGTATTTT. Amino acids: CSARQGVGADTQYF.

This clonotype was detected ten times or more. The chain employs TRBV20-1 and TRBJ1-3; no clear D. CDR1 DFQATT and CDR2 SNEGSKA come from the germline V gene (reference sequence). The CDR3 sequence is 11 residues long. This CDR3 reads CKDRVGNTIYF. The CDR3 bases are TGCAAGGATAGGGTCGGAAACACCATATATTTT.

On this clonotype: A much more abundant neighbour one base away suggests this may be a read error. The chain carries TRBV6-5 and TRBJ2-7, with D tentatively TRBD1 (6 bases). CDR1 and CDR2 from the germline V gene are MNHEY and SVGAGI. The CDR3 covers 16 residues. Between the trimmed V and J ends, which lost 3 bases and 0 bases, there was a span of 15 bases. Here the CDR3 reads CASSYHWDTRSYEQYF. The CDR3 nucleotides are TGTGCCAGCAGTTATCATTGGGACACTCGCTCCTACGAGCAGTACTTC.

This clonotype came up a few times. The chain recombines TRBV9 with TRBJ2-5; 7 nucleotides line up with TRBD2. The V and J ends lost 1 base and 4 bases, in that order; junction bases with no gene match: 4. The CDR3 sequence is 14 residues long. Germline-derived CDR1 and CDR2 are SGDLS and YYNGEE. The CDR3 DNA reads TGTGCCAGCAGCGTATCGGGGGGTGCAGAGACCCAGTACTTC. Residues: CASSVSGGAETQYF.

The chain combines TRBV7-9 with TRBJ2-5, with 9 bases that match TRBD1. J lost 4 bases, V lost 7 bases, and 7 bases had no gene match. CDR1 and CDR2 (germline): SEHNR, FQNEAQ (reference sequence). The CDR3 is made up of 14 amino acids. The CDR3 spells CASNIPDRGETQYF. The CDR3 DNA sequence: TGTGCCAGCAACATCCCGGACAGGGGAGAGACCCAGTACTTC.

This clonotype was found a few times. The rearrangement links TRBV12-3 or TRBV12-4 to TRBJ1-4; D possibly corresponds to TRBD1 (6 bases). The ends were cut back, 6 bases at V and 5 bases at J, with 16 bases in the middle. The CDR3 sequence is 15 residues long. This chain's CDR3 is CASREAGTMNEKLFF. CDR3 bases: TGTGCCAGCAGAGAGGCCGGGACAATGAATGAAAAACTGTTTTTT.

V usage is TRBV12-3 or TRBV12-4 and J usage is TRBJ2-3; D gene ambiguous. V lost 7 bases, J lost 0 bases, and 11 bases lay in between. The CDR3 totals 14 residues. CDR3 bases: TGTGCCAGCAATGGCAGGTTTAGCACAGATACGCAGTATTTT. It codes for CASNGRFSTDTQYF.

The CDR3 protein is CASSLDSDNQPQHF. The CDR3 DNA is TGTGCCAGCAGTCTTGACAGCGACAATCAGCCCCAGCATTTT. The chain is built from TRBV12-3 or TRBV12-4 and TRBJ1-5; a weak D match, TRBD1 (5 bases). V dropped 5 bases and J dropped 3 bases, with 11 bases sitting between them. The CDR3 extends over 14 amino acids.

The chain recombines TRBV6-1 with TRBJ1-3; D uncertain. Germline-derived CDR1 and CDR2 are MNHNS and SASEGT. Trimming took off 6 bases at V and 4 bases at J, with 13 bases between the two ends. CDR3 length: 14 residues. The CDR3 loop reads CASRPTNTGNTIYF. The CDR3 bases are TGTGCCAGCAGACCGACTAACACAGGAAACACCATATATTTT.

The CDR3 protein is CASSLTFGRGSPLHF. The CDR3 DNA reads TGCGCCAGCAGCTTGACATTTGGACGTGGTTCACCCCTCCACTTT. The J gene is TRBJ1-6, the V gene TRBV5-1; D gene unclear. The CDR3 runs to 15 residues. Looked up from germline, CDR1 is SGHRS and CDR2 is YFSETQ. The V and J ends lost 1 base and 9 bases respectively, with 14 bases between them. The complete variable domain, with remaining parts taken from reference TRBV5-1 and TRBJ1-6, reads KAGVTQTPRYLIKTRGQQVTLSCSPISGHRSVSWYQQTPGQGLQFLFEYFSETQRNKGNFPGRFSGRQFSNSRSEMNVSTLELGDSALYLCASSLTFGRGSPLHFGNGTRLTVT.

This chain connects TRBV15 to TRBJ2-3, with D possibly TRBD2 on 5 matching bases. This CDR3 is built from 13 residues. In germline, CDR1 is LNHNV, CDR2 YYDKDF (reference sequence). Trimming shortened V by 3 bases and J by 6 bases, and 10 bases separated the two germline ends. The CDR3 reads CATSRSSADTQYF. CDR3 nucleotides: TGTGCCACCAGCAGGAGTAGCGCCGATACGCAGTATTTT. The complete variable domain, with remaining parts taken from reference TRBV15 and TRBJ2-3, reads DAMVIQNPRYQVTQFGKPVTLSCSQTLNHNVMYWYQQKSSQAPKLLFHYYDKDFNNEADTPDNFQSRRPNTSFCFLDIRSPGLGDTAMYLCATSRSSADTQYFGPGTRLTVL.